The T cell receptor (beta chain) described here comes from a study of control samples from healthy donors and cancer patients. This table comes from immunoSEQ multiplex PCR, and its TCRdb copy is limited to in-frame clones, with some not included. This sample's clone table lists fewer than 200,000 clones. The CDR3 is 17 amino acids. Sample: blood. The chain carries TRBV21-1 and TRBJ1-6; no DNA check was done on the table's D call, TRBD1. TRBV21-1 is a documented pseudogene. This TCR derives from a woman between 25 and 40 years old in good health. CDR3 bases: TGTGCCAGCAGCAACCCCCCGGACAGGGATAGTTATTCACCCCTCCACTTT. It specifies CASSNPPDRDSYSPLHF.